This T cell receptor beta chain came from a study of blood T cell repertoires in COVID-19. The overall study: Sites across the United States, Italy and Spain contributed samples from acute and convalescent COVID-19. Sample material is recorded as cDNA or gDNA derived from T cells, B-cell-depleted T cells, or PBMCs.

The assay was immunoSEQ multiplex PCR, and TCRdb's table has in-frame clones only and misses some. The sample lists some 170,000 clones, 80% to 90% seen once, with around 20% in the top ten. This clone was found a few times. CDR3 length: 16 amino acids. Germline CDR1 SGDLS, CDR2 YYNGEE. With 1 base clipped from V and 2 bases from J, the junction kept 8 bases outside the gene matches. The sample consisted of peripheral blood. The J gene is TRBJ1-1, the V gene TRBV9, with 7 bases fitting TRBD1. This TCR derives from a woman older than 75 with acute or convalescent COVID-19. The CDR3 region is CASSVTTGTVNTEAFF. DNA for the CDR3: TGTGCCAGCAGCGTAACTACCGGGACAGTCAACACTGAAGCTTTCTTT.